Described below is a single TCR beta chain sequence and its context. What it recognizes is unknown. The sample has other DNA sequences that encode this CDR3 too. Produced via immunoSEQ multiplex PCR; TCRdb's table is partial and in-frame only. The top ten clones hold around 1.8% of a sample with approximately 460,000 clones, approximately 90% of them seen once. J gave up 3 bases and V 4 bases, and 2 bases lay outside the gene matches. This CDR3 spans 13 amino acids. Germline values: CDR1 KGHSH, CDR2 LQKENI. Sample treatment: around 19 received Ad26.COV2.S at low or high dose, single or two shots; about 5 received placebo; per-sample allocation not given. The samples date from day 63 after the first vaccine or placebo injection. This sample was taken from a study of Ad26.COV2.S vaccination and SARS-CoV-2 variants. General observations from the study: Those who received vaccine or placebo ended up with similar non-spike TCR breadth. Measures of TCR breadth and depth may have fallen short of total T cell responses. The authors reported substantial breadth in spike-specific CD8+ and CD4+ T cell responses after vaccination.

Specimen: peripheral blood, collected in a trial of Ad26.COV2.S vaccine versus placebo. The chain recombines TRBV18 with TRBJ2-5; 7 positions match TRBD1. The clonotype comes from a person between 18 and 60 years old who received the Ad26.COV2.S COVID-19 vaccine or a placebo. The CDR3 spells CASSLGTEETQYF. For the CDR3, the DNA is TGTGCCAGCTCACTAGGGACAGAAGAGACCCAGTACTTC.